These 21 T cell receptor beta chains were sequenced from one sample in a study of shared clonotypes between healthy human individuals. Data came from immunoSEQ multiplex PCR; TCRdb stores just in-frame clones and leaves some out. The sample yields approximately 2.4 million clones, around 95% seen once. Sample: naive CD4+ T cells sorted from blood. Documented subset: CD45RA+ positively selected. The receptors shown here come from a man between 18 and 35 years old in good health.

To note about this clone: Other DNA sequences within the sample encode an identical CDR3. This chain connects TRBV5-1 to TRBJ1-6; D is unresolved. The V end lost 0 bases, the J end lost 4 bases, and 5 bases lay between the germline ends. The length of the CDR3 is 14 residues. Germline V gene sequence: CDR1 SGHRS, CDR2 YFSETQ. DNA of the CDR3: TGCGCCAGCAGCTTGGGGCAGTATAATTCACCCCTCCACTTT. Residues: CASSLGQYNSPLHF.

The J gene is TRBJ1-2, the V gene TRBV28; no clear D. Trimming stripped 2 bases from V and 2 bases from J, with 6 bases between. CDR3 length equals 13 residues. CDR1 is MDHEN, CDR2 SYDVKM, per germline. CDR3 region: CASSLIQNYGYTF. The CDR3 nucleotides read TGTGCCAGCAGTTTAATACAGAACTATGGCTACACCTTC.

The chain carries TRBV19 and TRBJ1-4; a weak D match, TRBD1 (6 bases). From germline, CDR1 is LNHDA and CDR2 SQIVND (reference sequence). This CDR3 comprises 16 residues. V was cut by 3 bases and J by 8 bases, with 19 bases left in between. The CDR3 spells CASSIQGLSGTEKLFF. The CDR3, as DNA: TGTGCCAGTAGTATTCAAGGACTGTCGGGGACAGAAAAACTGTTTTTT.

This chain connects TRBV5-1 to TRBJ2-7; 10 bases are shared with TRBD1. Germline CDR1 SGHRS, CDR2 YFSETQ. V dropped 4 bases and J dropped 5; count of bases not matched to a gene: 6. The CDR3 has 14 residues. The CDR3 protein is CASSGTTGGDEQYF. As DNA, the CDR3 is TGCGCCAGCAGCGGCACGACAGGGGGCGACGAGCAGTACTTC.

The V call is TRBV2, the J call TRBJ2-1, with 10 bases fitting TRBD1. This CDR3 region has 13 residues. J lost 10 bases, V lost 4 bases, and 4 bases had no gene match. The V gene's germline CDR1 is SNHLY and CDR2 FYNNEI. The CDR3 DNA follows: TGTGCCAGCAGTGGACAGGGGGCGGGAGAGCAGTTCTTC. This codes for CASSGQGAGEQFF.

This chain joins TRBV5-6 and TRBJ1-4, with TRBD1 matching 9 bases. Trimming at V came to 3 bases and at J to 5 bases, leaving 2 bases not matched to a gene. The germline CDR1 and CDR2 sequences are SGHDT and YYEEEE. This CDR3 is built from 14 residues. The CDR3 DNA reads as TGTGCCAGCAGCTGGACAGGGGAGAATGAAAAACTGTTTTTT. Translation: CASSWTGENEKLFF.

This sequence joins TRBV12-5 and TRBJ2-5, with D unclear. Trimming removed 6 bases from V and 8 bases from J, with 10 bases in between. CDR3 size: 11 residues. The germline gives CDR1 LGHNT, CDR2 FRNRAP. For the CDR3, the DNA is TGTGCTAGTGGGACGACCGACACCCAGTACTTC. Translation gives CASGTTDTQYF. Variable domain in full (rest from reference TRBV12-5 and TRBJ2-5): DARVTQTPRHKVTEMGQEVTMRCQPILGHNTVFWYRQTMMQGLELLAYFRNRAPLDDSGMPKDRFSAEMPDATLATLKIQPSEPRDSAVYFCASGTTDTQYFGPGTRLLVL.

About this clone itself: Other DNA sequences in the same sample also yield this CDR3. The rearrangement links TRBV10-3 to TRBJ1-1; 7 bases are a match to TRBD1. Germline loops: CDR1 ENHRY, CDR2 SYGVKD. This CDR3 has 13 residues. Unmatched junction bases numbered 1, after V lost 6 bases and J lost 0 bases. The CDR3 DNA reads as TGTGCCATCAGGACAGGGATGAACACTGAAGCTTTCTTT. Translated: CAIRTGMNTEAFF.

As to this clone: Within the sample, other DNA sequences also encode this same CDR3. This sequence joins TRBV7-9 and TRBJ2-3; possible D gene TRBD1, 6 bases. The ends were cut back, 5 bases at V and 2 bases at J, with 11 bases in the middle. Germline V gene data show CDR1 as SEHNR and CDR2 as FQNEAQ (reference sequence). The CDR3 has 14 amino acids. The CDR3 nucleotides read TGTGCCAGCAGCCGAACAGGGAACACAGATACGCAGTATTTT. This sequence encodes CASSRTGNTDTQYF.

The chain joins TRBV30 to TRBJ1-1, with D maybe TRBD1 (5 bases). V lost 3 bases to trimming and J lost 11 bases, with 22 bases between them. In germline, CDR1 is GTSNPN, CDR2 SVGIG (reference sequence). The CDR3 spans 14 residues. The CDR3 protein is CAWRSFRQGKVAFF. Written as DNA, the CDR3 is TGTGCCTGGAGATCCTTCCGGCAGGGAAAGGTGGCTTTCTTT. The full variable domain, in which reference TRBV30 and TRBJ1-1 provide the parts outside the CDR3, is SQTIHQWPATLVQPVGSPLSLECTVEGTSNPNLYWYRQAAGRGLQLLFYSVGIGQISSEVPQNLSASRPQDRQFILSSKKLLLSDSGFYLCAWRSFRQGKVAFFGQGTRLTVV.

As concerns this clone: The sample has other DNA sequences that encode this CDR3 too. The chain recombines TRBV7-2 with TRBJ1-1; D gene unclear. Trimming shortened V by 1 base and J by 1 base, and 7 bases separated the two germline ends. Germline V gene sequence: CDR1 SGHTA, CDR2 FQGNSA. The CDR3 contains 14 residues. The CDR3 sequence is CASSLGGGNTEAFF. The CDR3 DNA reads TGTGCCAGCAGCTTAGGAGGTGGGAACACTGAAGCTTTCTTT.

The CDR3 spells CASSKGTGDYRSYEQYF. CDR3 DNA: TGTGCCAGCAGCAAAGGGACAGGGGACTACCGCTCCTACGAGCAGTACTTC. The chain uses TRBV21-1 and TRBJ2-7; the table's D call, TRBD1, has no DNA check behind it. TRBV21-1 is marked as a pseudogene. There are 17 residues in the CDR3.

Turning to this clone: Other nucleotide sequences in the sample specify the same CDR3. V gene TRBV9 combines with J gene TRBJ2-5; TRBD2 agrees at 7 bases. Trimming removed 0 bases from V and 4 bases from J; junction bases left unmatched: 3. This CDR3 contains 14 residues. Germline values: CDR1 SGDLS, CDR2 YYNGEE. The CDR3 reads CASSVGGGRETQYF. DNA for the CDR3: TGTGCCAGCAGCGTAGGGGGCGGGAGAGAGACCCAGTACTTC. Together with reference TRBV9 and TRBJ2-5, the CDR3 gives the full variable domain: DSGVTQTPKHLITATGQRVTLRCSPRSGDLSVYWYQQSLDQGLQFLIQYYNGEERAKGNILERFSAQQFPDLHSELNLSSLELGDSALYFCASSVGGGRETQYFGPGTRLLVL.

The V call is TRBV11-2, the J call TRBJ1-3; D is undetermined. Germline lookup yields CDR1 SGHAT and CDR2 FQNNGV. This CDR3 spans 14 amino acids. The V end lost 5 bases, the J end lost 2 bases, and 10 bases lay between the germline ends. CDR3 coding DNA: TGTGCCAGCAGCGTAAGTGTCGCTGGAAACACCATATATTTT. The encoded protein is CASSVSVAGNTIYF.

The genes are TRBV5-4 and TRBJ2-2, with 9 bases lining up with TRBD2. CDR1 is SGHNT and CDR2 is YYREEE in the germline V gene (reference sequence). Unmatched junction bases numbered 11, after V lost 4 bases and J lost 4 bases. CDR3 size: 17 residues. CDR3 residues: CASSPSSGRPGTGELFF. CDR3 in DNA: TGTGCCAGCAGCCCGTCGAGCGGGAGGCCGGGCACCGGGGAGCTGTTTTTT.

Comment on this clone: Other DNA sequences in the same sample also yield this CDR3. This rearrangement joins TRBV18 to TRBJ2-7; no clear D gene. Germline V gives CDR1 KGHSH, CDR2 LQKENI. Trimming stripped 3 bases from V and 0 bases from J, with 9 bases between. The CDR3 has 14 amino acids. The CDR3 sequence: CASSPSLSSYEQYF. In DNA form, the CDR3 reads TGTGCCAGCTCACCGTCCCTGAGCTCCTACGAGCAGTACTTC. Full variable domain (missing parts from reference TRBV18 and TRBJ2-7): NAGVMQNPRHLVRRRGQEARLRCSPMKGHSHVYWYRQLPEEGLKFMVYLQKENIIDESGMPKERFSAEFPKEGPSILRIQQVVRGDSAAYFCASSPSLSSYEQYFGPGTRLTVT.

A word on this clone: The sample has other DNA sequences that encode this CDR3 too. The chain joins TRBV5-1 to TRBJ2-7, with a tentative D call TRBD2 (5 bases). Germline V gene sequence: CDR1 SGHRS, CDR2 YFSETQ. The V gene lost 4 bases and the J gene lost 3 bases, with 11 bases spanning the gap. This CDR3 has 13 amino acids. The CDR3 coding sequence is TGCGCCAGCAGCCCCACTAGTCTCTACGAGCAGTACTTC. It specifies CASSPTSLYEQYF.

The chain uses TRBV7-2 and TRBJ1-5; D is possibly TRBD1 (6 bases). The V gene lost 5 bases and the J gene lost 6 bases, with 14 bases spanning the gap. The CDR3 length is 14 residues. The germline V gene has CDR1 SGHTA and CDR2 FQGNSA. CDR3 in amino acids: CASSLRGVSQPQHF. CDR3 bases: TGTGCCAGCAGCCTAAGGGGGGTTAGTCAGCCCCAGCATTTT.

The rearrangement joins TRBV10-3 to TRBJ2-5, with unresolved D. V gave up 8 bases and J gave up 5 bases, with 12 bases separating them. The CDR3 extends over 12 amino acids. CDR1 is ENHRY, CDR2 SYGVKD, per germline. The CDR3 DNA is TGTGCCATCGGCGGATATGGGGAGACCCAGTACTTC. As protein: CAIGGYGETQYF.

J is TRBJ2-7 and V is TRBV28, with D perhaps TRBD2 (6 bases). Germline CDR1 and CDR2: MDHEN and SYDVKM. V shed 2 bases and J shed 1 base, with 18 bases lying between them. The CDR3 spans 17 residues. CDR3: CASSLRSRGRRSYEQYF. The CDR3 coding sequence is TGTGCCAGCAGTTTACGGTCGAGAGGGAGGAGATCCTACGAGCAGTACTTC.

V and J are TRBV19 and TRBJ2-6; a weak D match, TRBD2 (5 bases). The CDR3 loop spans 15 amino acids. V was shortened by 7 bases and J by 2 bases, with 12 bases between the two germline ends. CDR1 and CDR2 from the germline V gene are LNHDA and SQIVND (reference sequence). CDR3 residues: CASTELGAGANVLTF. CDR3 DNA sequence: TGTGCCAGTACCGAGCTCGGGGCTGGGGCCAACGTCCTGACTTTC.